The 27 T cell receptor beta chains in this list originate from one sample, sequenced in a study of spatial heterogeneity in lung cancer. General observations from the study: In tumors, expanded intratumoral alpha and beta TCR counts tracked mutation counts.

Described time point: sample taken at primary tumor resection. These receptors lack a known antigen. TCRdb analysed the 5' RACE reads with MiXCR anew, one entry per CDR3 protein. The sample yields about 24,000 distinct CDR3 sequences, around 9.2% seen once. The sequenced sample was lung tumor tissue, obtained at surgery. The receptors stem from a male donor with early-stage non-small cell lung cancer.

This clonotype was seen repeatedly, ten times or more. The rearrangement uses TRBV7-2 and TRBJ1-2, with D tentatively TRBD1 (6 bases). Trimming left V 2 bases short and J 6 bases short, with 25 bases between. CDR3 size: 18 residues. The germline V gene encodes CDR1 SGHTA and CDR2 FQGNSA. The CDR3 loop is CASSLQARGTFSLDGYTF. The DNA of the CDR3 is TGTGCCAGCAGCTTACAGGCCCGAGGGACATTTTCACTTGATGGCTACACCTTC.

This clonotype has a count of ten or more. This chain joins TRBV5-5 and TRBJ2-7, with 8 bases identical to TRBD2. Germline CDR1 and CDR2: SGHKS and YYEKEE (reference sequence). The CDR3 length is 15 residues. V dropped 2 bases and J dropped 3; count of bases not matched to a gene: 7. CDR3: CASSLSSGTVYEQYF. In DNA form, the CDR3 reads TGTGCCAGCAGCTTAAGTAGCGGGACCGTCTACGAGCAGTACTTC.

The chain couples TRBV5-6 to TRBJ1-5; a weak D match, TRBD1 (6 bases). Deletions cut 4 bases from V and 8 bases from J, with 16 bases between. Germline CDR1 is SGHDT and CDR2 is YYEEEE. The CDR3 has 14 amino acids. CDR3: CASSVSGVLKPQHF. For the CDR3, the DNA is TGTGCCAGCAGCGTCTCAGGGGTTTTGAAGCCCCAGCATTTT.

The sample holds many counts of this clonotype. Written as DNA, the CDR3 is TGTGCCAGCAGCCCTCCGGGACAGGGGTCTTCACCCCTCCACTTT. The encoded protein is CASSPPGQGSSPLHF. V is TRBV28 and J is TRBJ1-6; 10 bases line up with TRBD1. Germline V lookup: CDR1 MDHEN, CDR2 SYDVKM. This CDR3 is built from 15 residues. J lost 9 bases, V lost 6 bases, and 8 bases had no gene match.

This clonotype was detected many times. This chain joins TRBV5-1 and TRBJ2-7; D is perhaps TRBD1 (6 bases). This CDR3 region has 14 residues. V was cut by 1 base and J by 5 bases, with 13 bases left in between. The germline V gene encodes CDR1 SGHRS and CDR2 YFSETQ. This CDR3 reads CASSLSRGRDEQYF. CDR3 coding DNA: TGCGCCAGCAGCTTGTCCAGGGGAAGGGACGAGCAGTACTTC. Full variable domain (rest looked up from reference TRBV5-1 and TRBJ2-7): KAGVTQTPRYLIKTRGQQVTLSCSPISGHRSVSWYQQTPGQGLQFLFEYFSETQRNKGNFPGRFSGRQFSNSRSEMNVSTLELGDSALYLCASSLSRGRDEQYFGPGTRLTVT.

In its sample, this clonotype ranks as medium-sized. This chain connects TRBV12-3 or TRBV12-4 to TRBJ2-2; no definite D call. The V and J ends lost 2 bases and 8 bases respectively, with 3 bases between them. This CDR3 spans 11 amino acids. This CDR3 reads CASSLWGELFF. In DNA form, the CDR3 reads TGTGCCAGCAGTTTATGGGGGGAGCTGTTTTTT.

This clonotype was seen a few times. V is TRBV3-1 and J is TRBJ2-7; 7 nucleotides agree with TRBD1. Trimming removed 3 bases from V and 12 bases from J; junction bases left unmatched: 11. The CDR3 is 13 residues long. Germline-derived CDR1 and CDR2 are LGHDT and YNNKEL (reference sequence). The DNA for the CDR3 is TGTGCCAGCAGCCAGTTCTCTCAGGGGGTGCCGTACTTC. This encodes CASSQFSQGVPYF.

Within the sample, this clonotype is medium-sized. The chain uses TRBV27 and TRBJ1-2; weak D call: TRBD1 (5 bases). V was pared by 6 bases and J by 0 bases, with 20 bases between. The CDR3 loop spans 17 amino acids. Germline assignment: CDR1 MNHEY and CDR2 SMNVEV (reference sequence). The CDR3 sequence is CASSRTSWGRTNYGYTF. The CDR3 DNA reads TGTGCCAGCAGCCGCACATCCTGGGGCAGAACTAACTATGGCTACACCTTC.

This clonotype was seen more than once but under ten times. The gene calls are TRBV12-3 or TRBV12-4 and TRBJ1-4, with 7 positions matching TRBD1. CDR3 length: 14 residues. J was trimmed by 5 bases and V by 6 bases; bases with no gene match: 6. The CDR3 loop is CASRGTAWNEKLFF. The CDR3 region has the DNA TGTGCCAGCAGGGGGACAGCATGGAATGAAAAACTGTTTTTT.

In its sample, this clonotype was seen many times. This chain links TRBV5-1 with TRBJ2-7, with a weak D call TRBD1 (5 bases). The germline V and J ends were trimmed by 0 bases and 6 bases, with 16 bases remaining between them. Germline CDR1 SGHRS, CDR2 YFSETQ. There are 15 residues in the CDR3. CDR3 amino acids: CASSLVQGSGREQYF. DNA of the CDR3: TGCGCCAGCAGCTTGGTGCAGGGTAGTGGTCGCGAGCAGTACTTC.

In its sample, this clonotype was seen many times. The chain combines TRBV5-1 with TRBJ1-2; D not certain. CDR3 length: 15 amino acids. CDR1 and CDR2 (germline): SGHRS, YFSETQ. The V end lost 0 bases, the J end lost 4 bases, and 13 bases lay between the germline ends. CDR3 residues: CASSLAGQRVYGYTF. Written as DNA, the CDR3 is TGCGCCAGCAGCTTGGCCGGGCAGCGCGTCTATGGCTACACCTTC.

V is TRBV6-2 or TRBV6-3 and J is TRBJ2-1; the match to TRBD2 covers 8 bases. This CDR3 comprises 15 residues. Losses at the gene ends were 5 bases for V and 11 bases for J; bases not matched to a gene: 14. CDR1 is MNHEY and CDR2 is SVGEGT in the germline V gene. This chain's CDR3 is CASSPRTSPRVKQFF. The CDR3 DNA follows: TGTGCCAGCAGTCCGCGGACTAGCCCCAGGGTGAAGCAGTTCTTC.

The table lists this clonotype with many counts. The chain has TRBV9 and TRBJ2-7; 8 bases fit TRBD1. The J segment lost 3 bases and the V segment lost 5 bases, leaving 7 bases of the junction unmatched. This CDR3 is built from 14 residues. Germline loops: CDR1 SGDLS, CDR2 YYNGEE. CDR3 sequence reads: CASSPTGQGYEQYF. CDR3 nucleotide sequence: TGTGCCAGCAGTCCCACCGGACAGGGCTACGAGCAGTACTTC.

There are many counts of this clonotype. This chain links TRBV27 with TRBJ2-7; D could derive from TRBD1 or TRBD2 (5 bases each). The V end was cut by 2 bases, the J end by 0 bases, with 14 bases between. The CDR3 extends over 16 amino acids. Germline V CDR1 and CDR2: MNHEY, SMNVEV (reference sequence). CDR3 sequence: CASSLSAGALSYEQYF. The CDR3 nucleotides are TGTGCCAGCAGTTTAAGCGCCGGGGCGCTCTCCTACGAGCAGTACTTC.

This clonotype has a count of ten or more. V usage is TRBV29-1 and J usage is TRBJ1-2; D might be TRBD1 (6 bases). The CDR3 runs 11 residues. Germline V gene lookup returns CDR1 SQVTM and CDR2 ANQGSEA. DNA for the CDR3: TGCAGGACTGGGGGCGACTATGGCTACACCTTC. Its protein product is CRTGGDYGYTF.

The sample holds many counts of this clonotype. This chain joins TRBV10-3 and TRBJ2-2; TRBD1 aligns across 7 bases. CDR3 length equals 15 residues. Trimming took 5 bases from V and 7 from J; bases not matched to a gene: 10. Germline V gene lookup returns CDR1 ENHRY and CDR2 SYGVKD. CDR3 in DNA: TGTGCCATCAGTCGACAGGGTAGTGCCCGCGGGGAGCTGTTTTTT. Protein product: CAISRQGSARGELFF.

In its sample, this clonotype was seen many times. V usage is TRBV2 and J usage is TRBJ1-4; D is possibly TRBD1 (6 bases). The V and J ends lost 0 bases and 2 bases respectively, with 13 bases between them. The germline gives CDR1 SNHLY, CDR2 FYNNEI. CDR3 length: 17 residues. The CDR3: CASSEAPAGETNEKLFF. The CDR3 region has the DNA TGTGCCAGCAGTGAAGCGCCGGCAGGGGAGACTAATGAAAAACTGTTTTTT.

This clonotype has a count of ten or more. The chain carries TRBV18 and TRBJ2-7; no clear D. This CDR3 comprises 13 residues. V was cut by 3 bases and J by 4 bases, with 10 bases left in between. The germline V gene encodes CDR1 KGHSH and CDR2 LQKENI. CDR3 region: CASSPDAGYEQYF. CDR3 nucleotides: TGTGCCAGCTCACCCGACGCTGGGTACGAGCAGTACTTC. Together with reference TRBV18 and TRBJ2-7, the CDR3 gives the full variable domain: NAGVMQNPRHLVRRRGQEARLRCSPMKGHSHVYWYRQLPEEGLKFMVYLQKENIIDESGMPKERFSAEFPKEGPSILRIQQVVRGDSAAYFCASSPDAGYEQYFGPGTRLTVT.

This clonotype showed up many times. This chain connects TRBV28 to TRBJ1-5; possibly TRBD1 for D (5 bases). This CDR3 contains 16 residues. Per the germline V gene, CDR1 is MDHEN and CDR2 is SYDVKM. The germline V and J ends were trimmed by 5 bases and 2 bases, with 16 bases remaining between them. The CDR3 reads CASSRGTPLGNQPQHF. As DNA, the CDR3 is TGTGCCAGCAGTAGAGGGACCCCGTTAGGCAATCAGCCCCAGCATTTT.

This clonotype came up many times. The chain joins TRBV29-1 to TRBJ2-4, with D possibly being TRBD1 or TRBD2 (5 bases each). V dropped 4 bases and J dropped 6 bases, with 13 bases sitting between them. This CDR3 spans 13 amino acids. Germline V lookup: CDR1 SQVTM, CDR2 ANQGSEA. The CDR3 DNA sequence: TGCAGCGTTGTCGCTAGCCAGGGAAACATTCAGTACTTC. Protein sequence: CSVVASQGNIQYF.

This clonotype has ten or more counts. The chain couples TRBV5-5 to TRBJ2-5; the D gene is possibly TRBD1 (6 bases). Trimming left V 0 bases short and J 1 base short, with 10 bases between. The CDR3 is 15 amino acids. The germline CDR1 and CDR2 sequences are SGHKS and YYEKEE (reference sequence). In DNA form, the CDR3 reads TGTGCCAGCAGCTTGGCTACAGGGACCCAAGAGACCCAGTACTTC. It specifies CASSLATGTQETQYF. Supplemented by reference TRBV5-5 and TRBJ2-5, the full variable domain reads DAGVTQSPTHLIKTRGQQVTLRCSPISGHKSVSWYQQVLGQGPQFIFQYYEKEERGRGNFPDRFSARQFPNYSSELNVNALLLGDSALYLCASSLATGTQETQYFGPGTRLLVL.

J is TRBJ1-2 and V is TRBV28; possible D gene TRBD1, 5 bases. This CDR3 spans 13 amino acids. Germline CDR1 is MDHEN and CDR2 is SYDVKM. Trimming shortened V by 5 bases and J by 8 bases, and 15 bases separated the two germline ends. The CDR3 DNA reads as TGTGCCAGCAGTCTACAGGTGCGGATGGGCTACACCTTC. This gives the protein CASSLQVRMGYTF.

The V gene is TRBV12-3 or TRBV12-4, the J gene TRBJ2-2; TRBD1 might be the D (5 bases). The V end lost 6 bases, the J end lost 3 bases, and 5 bases lay between the germline ends. This CDR3 is built from 12 residues. CDR3 coding DNA: TGTGCCAGCAGAGGGGACACCGGGGAGCTGTTTTTT. As protein: CASRGDTGELFF.

This clonotype was observed many times. The gene calls are TRBV7-2 and TRBJ1-5; no reliable D call. Trimming stripped 3 bases from V and 4 bases from J, with 4 bases between. Per germline, CDR1 SGHTA and CDR2 FQGNSA. The CDR3 consists of 12 residues. This CDR3 reads CASSFGNQPQHF. The CDR3 DNA follows: TGTGCCAGCAGCTTCGGGAATCAGCCCCAGCATTTT.

This clonotype was observed a few times. The chain recombines TRBV5-1 with TRBJ1-4; 7 nucleotides match TRBD1. Losses at the gene ends were 0 bases for V and 5 bases for J; bases not matched to a gene: 7. Germline-derived CDR1 and CDR2 are SGHRS and YFSETQ. This CDR3 has 16 residues. In DNA form, the CDR3 reads TGCGCCAGCAGCTTGGCGGGACAGAGAGCAAATGAAAAACTGTTTTTT. Its translation is CASSLAGQRANEKLFF.

This clonotype was observed many times. The chain links TRBV11-2 to TRBJ1-1; the D gene is possibly TRBD1 (5 bases). CDR1 and CDR2 from the germline V gene are SGHAT and FQNNGV. V lost 1 base to trimming and J lost 10 bases, with 13 bases between them. This CDR3 contains 13 residues. CDR3: CASSLGGARGAFF. CDR3 bases: TGTGCCAGCAGCTTAGGAGGGGCGCGGGGAGCTTTCTTT.

By share, this clonotype ranks as medium-sized. The chain has TRBV6-2 or TRBV6-3 and TRBJ2-7; no clear D gene. V shed 7 bases and J shed 5 bases, with 12 bases lying between them. The CDR3 loop spans 12 amino acids. The germline CDR1 and CDR2 sequences are MNHEY and SVGEGT. The CDR3 DNA sequence: TGTGCCAGCAAGTACCCCCGGGACGAGCAGTACTTC. As protein: CASKYPRDEQYF.